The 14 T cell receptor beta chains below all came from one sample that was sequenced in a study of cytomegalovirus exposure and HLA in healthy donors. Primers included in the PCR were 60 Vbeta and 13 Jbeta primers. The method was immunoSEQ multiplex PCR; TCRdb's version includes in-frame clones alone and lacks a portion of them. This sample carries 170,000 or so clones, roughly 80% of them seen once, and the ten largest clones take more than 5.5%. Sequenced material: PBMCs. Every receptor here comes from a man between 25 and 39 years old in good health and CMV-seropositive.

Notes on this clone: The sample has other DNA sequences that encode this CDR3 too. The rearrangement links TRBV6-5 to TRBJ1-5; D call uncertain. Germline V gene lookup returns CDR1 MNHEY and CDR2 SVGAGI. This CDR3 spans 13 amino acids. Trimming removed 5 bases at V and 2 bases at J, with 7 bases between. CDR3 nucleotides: TGTGCCAGCAGTCGGGAAGGCAATCAGCCCCAGCATTTT. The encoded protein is CASSREGNQPQHF.

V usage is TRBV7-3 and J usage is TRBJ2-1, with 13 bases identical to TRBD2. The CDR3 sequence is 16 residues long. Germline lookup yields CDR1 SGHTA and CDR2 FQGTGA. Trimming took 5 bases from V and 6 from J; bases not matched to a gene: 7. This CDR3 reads CASSPRTSGSVNEQFF. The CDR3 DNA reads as TGTGCCAGCAGCCCTCGGACTAGCGGGAGTGTCAATGAGCAGTTCTTC. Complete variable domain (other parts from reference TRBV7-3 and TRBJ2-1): GAGVSQTPSNKVTEKGKYVELRCDPISGHTALYWYRQSLGQGPEFLIYFQGTGAADDSGLPNDRFFAVRPEGSVSTLKIQRTERGDSAVYLCASSPRTSGSVNEQFFGPGTRLTVL.

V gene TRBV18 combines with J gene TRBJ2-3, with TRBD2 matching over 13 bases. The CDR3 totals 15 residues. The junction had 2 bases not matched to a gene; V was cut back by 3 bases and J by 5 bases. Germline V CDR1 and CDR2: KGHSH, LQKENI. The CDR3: CASSPGLAGVDTQYF. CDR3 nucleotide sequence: TGTGCCAGCTCACCTGGACTAGCGGGGGTAGATACGCAGTATTTT.

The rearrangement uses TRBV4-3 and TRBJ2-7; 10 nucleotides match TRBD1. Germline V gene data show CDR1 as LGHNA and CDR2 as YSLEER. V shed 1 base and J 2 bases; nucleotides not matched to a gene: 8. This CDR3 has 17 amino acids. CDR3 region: CASSQALSGTGAYEQYF. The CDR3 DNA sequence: TGCGCCAGCAGCCAAGCCCTATCCGGGACAGGGGCCTACGAGCAGTACTTC.

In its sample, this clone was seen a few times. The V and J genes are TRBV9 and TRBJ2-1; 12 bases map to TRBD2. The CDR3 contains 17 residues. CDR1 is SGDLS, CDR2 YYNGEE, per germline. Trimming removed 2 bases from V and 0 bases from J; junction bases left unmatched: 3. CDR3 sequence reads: CASSVLAGGPSYNEQFF. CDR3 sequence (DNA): TGTGCCAGCAGCGTTCTAGCGGGGGGGCCCTCCTACAATGAGCAGTTCTTC.

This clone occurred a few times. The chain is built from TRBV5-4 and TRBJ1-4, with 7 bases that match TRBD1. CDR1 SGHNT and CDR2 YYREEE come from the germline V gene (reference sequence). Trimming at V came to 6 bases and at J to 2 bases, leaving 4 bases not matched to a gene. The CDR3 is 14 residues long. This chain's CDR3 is CASKTGATNEKLFF. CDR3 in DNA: TGTGCCAGCAAAACAGGGGCCACTAATGAAAAACTGTTTTTT. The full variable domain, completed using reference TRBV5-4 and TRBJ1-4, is ETGVTQSPTHLIKTRGQQVTLRCSSQSGHNTVSWYQQALGQGPQFIFQYYREEENGRGNFPPRFSGLQFPNYSSELNVNALELDDSALYLCASKTGATNEKLFFGSGTQLSVL.

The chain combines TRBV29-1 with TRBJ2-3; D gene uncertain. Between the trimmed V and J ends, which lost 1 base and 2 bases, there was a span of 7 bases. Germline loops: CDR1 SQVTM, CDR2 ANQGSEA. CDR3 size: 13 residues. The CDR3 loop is CSVEGPNTDTQYF. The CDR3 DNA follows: TGCAGCGTTGAAGGTCCCAACACAGATACGCAGTATTTT.

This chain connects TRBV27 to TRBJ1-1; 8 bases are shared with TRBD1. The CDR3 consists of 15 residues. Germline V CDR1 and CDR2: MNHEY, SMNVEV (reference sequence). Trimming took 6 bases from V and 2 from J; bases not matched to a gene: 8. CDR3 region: CASRVGQGHNTEAFF. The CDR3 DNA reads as TGTGCCAGCAGAGTCGGACAGGGACATAACACTGAAGCTTTCTTT.

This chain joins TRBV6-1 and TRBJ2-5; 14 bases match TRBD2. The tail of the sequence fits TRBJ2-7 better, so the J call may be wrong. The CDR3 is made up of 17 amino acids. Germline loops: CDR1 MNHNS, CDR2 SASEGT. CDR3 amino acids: CASSELGTSGGTYEQYF. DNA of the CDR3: TGTGCCAGCAGTGAGTTGGGGACTAGCGGGGGCACCTACGAGCAGTACTTC.

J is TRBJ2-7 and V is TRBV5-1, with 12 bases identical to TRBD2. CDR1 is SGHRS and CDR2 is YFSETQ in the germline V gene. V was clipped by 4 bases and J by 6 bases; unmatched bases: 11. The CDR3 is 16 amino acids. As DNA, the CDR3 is TGCGCCAGCAGCGCCAATCCACCGGGACTAGCGGGCGAGCAGTACTTC. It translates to CASSANPPGLAGEQYF.

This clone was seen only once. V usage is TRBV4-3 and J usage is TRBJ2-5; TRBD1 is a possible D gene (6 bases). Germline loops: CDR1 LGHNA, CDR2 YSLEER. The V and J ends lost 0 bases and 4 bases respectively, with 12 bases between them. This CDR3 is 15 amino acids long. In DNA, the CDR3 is TGCGCCAGCAGCCAAGAACTGCGGACAGCAGAGACCCAGTACTTC. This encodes CASSQELRTAETQYF.

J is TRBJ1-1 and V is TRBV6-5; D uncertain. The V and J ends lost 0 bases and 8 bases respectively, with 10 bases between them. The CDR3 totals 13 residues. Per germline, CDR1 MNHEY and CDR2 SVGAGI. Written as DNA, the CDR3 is TGTGCCAGCAGTTACTCGGCTCCACCGGAAGCTTTCTTT. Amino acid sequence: CASSYSAPPEAFF.

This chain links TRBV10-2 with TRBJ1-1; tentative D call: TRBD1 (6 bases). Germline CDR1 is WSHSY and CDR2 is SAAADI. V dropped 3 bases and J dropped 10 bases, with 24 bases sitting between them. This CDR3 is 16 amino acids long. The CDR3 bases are TGCGCCAGCAGTGATCCCTATGAAGGAGCCGGGGGGCTAGCTTTCTTT. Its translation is CASSDPYEGAGGLAFF.

The CDR3 nucleotides are TGTGCCAGTAGTCCCCTCCCAGCGGGAGTTCGGATTGAGCAGTTCTTC. Translation: CASSPLPAGVRIEQFF. The chain carries TRBV19 and TRBJ2-1; TRBD2 matches 8 bases. The J segment lost 9 bases and the V segment lost 5 bases, leaving 15 bases of the junction unmatched. The CDR3 totals 16 residues. CDR1 is LNHDA, CDR2 SQIVND, per germline (reference sequence).